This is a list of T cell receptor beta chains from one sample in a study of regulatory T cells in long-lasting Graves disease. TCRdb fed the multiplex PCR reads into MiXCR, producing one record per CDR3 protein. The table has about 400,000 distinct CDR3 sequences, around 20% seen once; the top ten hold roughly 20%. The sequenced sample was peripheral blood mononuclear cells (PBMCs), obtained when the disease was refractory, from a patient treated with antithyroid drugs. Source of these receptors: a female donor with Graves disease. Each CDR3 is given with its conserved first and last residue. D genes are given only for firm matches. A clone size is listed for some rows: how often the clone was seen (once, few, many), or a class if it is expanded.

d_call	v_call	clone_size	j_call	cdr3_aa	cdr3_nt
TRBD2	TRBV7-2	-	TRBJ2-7	CASSLPPGGIREQYF	TGTGCCAGCAGCTTACCTCCGGGAGGAATTCGCGAGCAGTACTTC
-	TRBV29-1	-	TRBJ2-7	CSVEYEGRPYEQYF	TGCAGCGTTGAATATGAGGGCCGTCCCTACGAGCAGTACTTC
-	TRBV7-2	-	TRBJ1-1	CASSAQRRVEAFF	TGTGCCAGCAGCGCCCAGAGGAGAGTTGAAGCTTTCTTT
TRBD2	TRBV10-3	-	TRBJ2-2	CAISEGTSGSGAGELFF	TGTGCCATCAGTGAGGGGACTAGCGGGAGCGGTGCCGGGGAGCTGTTTTTT
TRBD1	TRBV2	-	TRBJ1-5	CASTTGQGNQPQHF	TGTGCCAGCACTACGGGACAGGGCAATCAGCCCCAGCATTTT
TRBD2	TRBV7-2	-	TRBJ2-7	CASSLAGLAHEQYF	TGTGCCAGCAGCTTAGCGGGACTAGCGCACGAGCAGTACTTC
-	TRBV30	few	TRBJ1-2	CAWSRGVRNYGYTF	TGTGCCTGGAGTCGAGGGGTACGCAACTATGGCTACACCTTC
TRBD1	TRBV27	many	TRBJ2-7	CASSSGTGIYEQYF	TGTGCCAGCAGTTCCGGGACAGGGATCTACGAGCAGTACTTC
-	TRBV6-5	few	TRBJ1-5	CASSYSRTVSNQPQHF	TGTGCCAGCAGTTACTCCCGGACAGTTAGCAATCAGCCCCAGCATTTT
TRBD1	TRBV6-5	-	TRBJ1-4	CASSYRRDRGINGKLFF	TGTGCCAGCAGTTACAGACGGGACAGGGGGATTAATGGAAAACTGTTTTTT
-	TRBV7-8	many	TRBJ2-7	CASSLLAEAEYEQYF	TGTGCCAGCAGCTTATTAGCGGAGGCAGAATACGAGCAGTACTTC
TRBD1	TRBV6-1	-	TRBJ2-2	CASSAQGAINTGELFF	TGTGCCAGCAGTGCTCAGGGGGCGATTAACACCGGGGAGCTGTTTTTT
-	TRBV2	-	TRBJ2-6	CASSGTVKKNSGANVLTF	TGTGCCAGCAGTGGGACAGTTAAGAAAAACTCTGGGGCCAACGTCCTGACTTTC
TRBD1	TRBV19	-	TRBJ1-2	CASSAGQGLIYGYTF	TGTGCCAGTAGTGCCGGACAGGGTCTGATATATGGCTACACCTTC
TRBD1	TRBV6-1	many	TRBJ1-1	CASSDPGGGTEAFF	TGTGCCAGCAGTGACCCAGGGGGCGGTACTGAAGCTTTCTTT
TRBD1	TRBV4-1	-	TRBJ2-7	CASSQEVGTETYEQYF	TGCGCCAGCAGCCAAGAAGTAGGGACAGAAACCTACGAGCAGTACTTC
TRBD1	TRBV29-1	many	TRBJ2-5	CSGAQTGWETQYF	TGCAGCGGGGCCCAGACAGGGTGGGAGACCCAGTACTTC
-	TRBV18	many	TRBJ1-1	CASSPGEGTEAFF	TGTGCCAGCTCACCAGGGGAGGGTACTGAAGCTTTCTTT
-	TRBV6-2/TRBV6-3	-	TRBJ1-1	CASSADPFGTEAFF	TGTGCCAGCAGCGCCGACCCCTTTGGCACTGAAGCTTTCTTT
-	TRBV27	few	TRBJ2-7	CASSLSGGYGSYEQYF	TGTGCCAGCAGTTTATCCGGCGGGTATGGGTCCTACGAGCAGTACTTC
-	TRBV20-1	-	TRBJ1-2	CSASPLTWGYTF	TGCAGTGCTAGCCCTCTGACCTGGGGCTACACCTTC
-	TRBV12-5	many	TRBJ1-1	CASGLGGNTEAFF	TGTGCTAGTGGTTTGGGAGGGAACACTGAAGCTTTCTTT
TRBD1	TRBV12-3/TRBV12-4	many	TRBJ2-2	CASSQGAGTGELFF	TGTGCCAGCAGTCAGGGGGCGGGCACCGGGGAGCTGTTTTTT
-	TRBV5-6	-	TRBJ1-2	CASSLAPDANYGYTF	TGTGCCAGCAGCTTGGCCCCCGACGCTAACTATGGCTACACCTTC
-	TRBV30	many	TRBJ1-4	CAGRDGLPNEKLFF	TGTGCCGGGAGAGATGGGCTGCCGAATGAAAAACTGTTTTTT
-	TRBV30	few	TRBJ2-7	CAWSVTGSSYEQYF	TGTGCCTGGAGTGTAACGGGGTCCTCCTACGAGCAGTACTTC
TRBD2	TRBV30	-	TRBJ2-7	CAWSALGTSSYEQYF	TGTGCCTGGAGTGCACTAGGGACTAGCAGCTACGAGCAGTACTTC
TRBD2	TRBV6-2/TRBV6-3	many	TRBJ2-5	CASSRSGKETQYF	TGTGCCAGCAGTCGGAGCGGGAAAGAGACCCAGTACTTC
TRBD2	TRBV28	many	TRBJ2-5	CASSPPTSGRPKETQYF	TGTGCCAGCAGTCCCCCGACTAGCGGGAGGCCCAAAGAGACCCAGTACTTC
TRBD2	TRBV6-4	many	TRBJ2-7	CASSYGLAGDLSYEQYF	TGTGCCAGCAGTTATGGACTAGCGGGAGACCTCTCCTACGAGCAGTACTTC
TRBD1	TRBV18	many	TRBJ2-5	CASSKSTGGTETQYF	TGTGCCAGCTCCAAATCGACAGGGGGTACAGAGACCCAGTACTTC
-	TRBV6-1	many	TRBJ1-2	CASEGVGGYTF	TGTGCCAGCGAGGGGGTGGGTGGCTACACCTTC
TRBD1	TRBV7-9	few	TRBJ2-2	CASTRTGGFGELFF	TGTGCCAGCACCCGGACAGGGGGCTTTGGGGAGCTGTTTTTT
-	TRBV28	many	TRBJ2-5	CASTSGGTGGETQYF	TGTGCCAGCACCTCCGGGGGCACGGGTGGGGAGACCCAGTACTTC
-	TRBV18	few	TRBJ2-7	CASSPLDRLSYEQYF	TGTGCCAGCTCACCACTTGACCGCCTCTCCTACGAGCAGTACTTC
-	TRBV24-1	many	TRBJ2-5	CATSDLLRDGQETQYF	TGTGCCACCAGTGATTTGCTCCGGGACGGGCAAGAGACCCAGTACTTC
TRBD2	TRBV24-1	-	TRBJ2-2	CATSDPTSGTNAGELFF	TGTGCCACCAGTGACCCAACTAGCGGGACGAACGCCGGGGAGCTGTTTTTT
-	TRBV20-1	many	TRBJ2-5	CSAGQVVQETQYF	TGCAGTGCTGGGCAGGTTGTCCAAGAGACCCAGTACTTC
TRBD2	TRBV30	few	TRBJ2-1	CAWTSSGSYNEQFF	TGTGCCTGGACCAGTAGCGGGAGTTACAATGAGCAGTTCTTC
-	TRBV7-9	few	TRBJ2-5	CASSLLFGRERETQYF	TGTGCCAGCAGCTTATTATTCGGCAGGGAAAGAGAGACCCAGTACTTC
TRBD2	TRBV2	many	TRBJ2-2	CASTREGNTGELFF	TGTGCCAGCACGCGGGAGGGGAACACCGGGGAGCTGTTTTTT